These 29 T cell receptor beta chains were sequenced from one sample in a study of shared clonotypes between healthy human individuals. Terminally differentiated effector memory CD45RA+ cells were left out of the naive CD8 fraction, which was CD45RO-negative and positively selected for CCR7. The protocol was immunoSEQ multiplex PCR, while the TCRdb copy is restricted to in-frame clones and leaves out a portion. The sample contains roughly 2 million clones, over 85% of which appear only once. Sequencing was carried out using naive CD8+ T cells sorted from blood. Source of these receptors: a man aged 18 to 30 in good health.

V gene TRBV12-5 combines with J gene TRBJ2-7; D is undetermined. The germline V and J ends were trimmed by 0 bases and 3 bases, with 6 bases remaining between them. CDR1 is LGHNT, CDR2 FRNRAP, per germline. CDR3 size: 13 residues. The CDR3 bases are TGTGCTAGTGGTTTGGTAGAGAACTACGAGCAGTACTTC. Encoded protein: CASGLVENYEQYF.

Turning to this clone: The identical CDR3 is also encoded by other nucleotide sequences in the sample. This chain joins TRBV4-1 and TRBJ2-7, with 9 bases aligning to TRBD1. The CDR3 sequence is 15 residues long. V was pared by 3 bases and J by 3 bases, with 6 bases of the junction left unmatched. Germline CDR1 is MGHRA and CDR2 is YSYEKL. This CDR3 reads CASSQPGQGFYEQYF. As DNA, the CDR3 is TGCGCCAGCAGCCAGCCGGGACAGGGCTTCTACGAGCAGTACTTC.

The chain carries TRBV19 and TRBJ2-7; 8 nucleotides align to TRBD2. This CDR3 spans 17 amino acids. Unmatched junction bases numbered 11, after V lost 3 bases and J lost 1 base. Germline assignment: CDR1 LNHDA and CDR2 SQIVND (reference sequence). CDR3 bases: TGTGCCAGTAGTATGGGTCGGGAGGGCGCCGCTTCCTACGAGCAGTACTTC. Translation gives CASSMGREGAASYEQYF.

The chain joins TRBV9 to TRBJ2-2, with 14 nucleotides matching TRBD2. The CDR3 is made up of 16 amino acids. Germline V gives CDR1 SGDLS, CDR2 YYNGEE. Unmatched junction bases numbered 1, after V lost 2 bases and J lost 4 bases. CDR3 nucleotides: TGTGCCAGCAGCGTGGGGACTAGCGGGAGCACCGGGGAGCTGTTTTTT. Translation gives CASSVGTSGSTGELFF.

This rearrangement joins TRBV15 to TRBJ1-2, with TRBD1 matching 9 bases. V lost 5 bases and J lost 0; bases outside the gene matches: 7. From germline, CDR1 is LNHNV and CDR2 YYDKDF (reference sequence). CDR3 length equals 16 residues. CDR3 nucleotide sequence: TGTGCCACCAGCGGATGGACAGGGGAAACTAACTATGGCTACACCTTC. This codes for CATSGWTGETNYGYTF. The full variable domain, completed using reference TRBV15 and TRBJ1-2, is DAMVIQNPRYQVTQFGKPVTLSCSQTLNHNVMYWYQQKSSQAPKLLFHYYDKDFNNEADTPDNFQSRRPNTSFCFLDIRSPGLGDTAMYLCATSGWTGETNYGYTFGSGTRLTVV.

The table lists this clone with a count of one. This rearrangement joins TRBV30 to TRBJ2-7; tentative D call: TRBD2 (6 bases). The ends were cut back, 0 bases at V and 5 bases at J, with 14 bases in the middle. The CDR3 loop spans 14 amino acids. Germline-derived CDR1 and CDR2 are GTSNPN and SVGIG (reference sequence). The CDR3 nucleotides read TGTGCCTGGAGTGTATCCTCCGGGGGTCACGAGCAGTACTTC. Its protein product is CAWSVSSGGHEQYF.

The genes are TRBV27 and TRBJ1-4, with TRBD1 matching over 11 bases. Germline V gene lookup returns CDR1 MNHEY and CDR2 SMNVEV (reference sequence). The trim removed 3 bases at V and 8 bases at J, leaving 8 bases unmatched. The CDR3 loop spans 16 amino acids. CDR3: CASSLGPGTGGEKLFF. In nucleotides, the CDR3 is TGTGCCAGCAGTTTGGGTCCCGGGACAGGGGGGGAAAAACTGTTTTTT.

The chain links TRBV10-2 to TRBJ2-1; D not certain. The CDR3 is 12 residues long. Germline V lookup: CDR1 WSHSY, CDR2 SAAADI. V gave up 0 bases and J gave up 9 bases, with 6 bases separating them. CDR3 DNA: TGCGCCAGCAGTGAGTCGGCGCGTGAGCAGTTCTTC. Its translation: CASSESAREQFF.

The gene calls are TRBV6-5 and TRBJ1-6; 8 bases align to TRBD1. This CDR3 is 15 amino acids long. Germline CDR1 is MNHEY and CDR2 is SVGAGI. The ends lost 5 bases at V and 0 bases at J; junction bases unmatched: 0. CDR3 in amino acids: CASSQGASYNSPLHF. In DNA form, the CDR3 reads TGTGCCAGCAGTCAGGGGGCCTCCTATAATTCACCCCTCCACTTT.

DNA of the CDR3: TGTGCCAGCAGCTACCTCGGCAGTTCCCTCCAAGAGACCCAGTACTTC. It encodes CASSYLGSSLQETQYF. This chain links TRBV6-5 with TRBJ2-5; D uncertain. Looked up from germline, CDR1 is MNHEY and CDR2 is SVGAGI. The ends were cut back, 6 bases at V and 1 base at J, with 18 bases in the middle. The CDR3 sequence is 16 residues long.

V is TRBV7-6 and J is TRBJ1-2, with D maybe TRBD1 (5 bases). V was pared by 5 bases and J by 4 bases, with 11 bases between. The CDR3 extends over 13 amino acids. Germline V lookup: CDR1 SGHVS, CDR2 FNYEAQ. The CDR3 reads CASSPGQGYGYTF. In DNA, the CDR3 is TGTGCCAGCAGCCCCGGGCAGGGCTATGGCTACACCTTC. Looking up the rest from reference TRBV7-6 and TRBJ1-2 gives the full variable domain: GAGVSQSPRYKVTKRGQDVALRCDPISGHVSLYWYRQALGQGPEFLTYFNYEAQQDKSGLPNDRFSAERPEGSISTLTIQRTEQRDSAMYRCASSPGQGYGYTFGSGTRLTVV.

The V and J genes are TRBV30 and TRBJ2-1; a possible D gene is TRBD2 (5 bases). The CDR3 loop spans 14 amino acids. Trimming cost V 0 bases and J 4 bases, with 10 bases left between them. Germline V gene lookup returns CDR1 GTSNPN and CDR2 SVGIG (reference sequence). The CDR3 region is CAWSVMSGYNEQFF. The CDR3 DNA reads as TGTGCCTGGAGTGTAATGAGCGGATACAATGAGCAGTTCTTC.

The chain links TRBV28 to TRBJ2-1, with D hard to call. The germline CDR1 and CDR2 sequences are MDHEN and SYDVKM. V gave up 8 bases and J gave up 0 bases, with 14 bases separating them. CDR3 length equals 15 residues. The CDR3 region is CASGGPIDSYNEQFF. CDR3 coding DNA: TGTGCCAGCGGCGGACCGATTGACTCCTACAATGAGCAGTTCTTC.

The J gene is TRBJ2-7, the V gene TRBV30; D remains unclear. Germline CDR1 and CDR2: GTSNPN and SVGIG (reference sequence). This CDR3 is 15 amino acids long. Between the trimmed V and J ends, which lost 0 bases and 3 bases, there was a span of 15 bases. As DNA, the CDR3 is TGTGCCTGGAGTGTGGGGAATACACGAAACTACGAGCAGTACTTC. Its translation: CAWSVGNTRNYEQYF.

The rearrangement uses TRBV6-5 and TRBJ2-1; unclear D gene. CDR1 MNHEY and CDR2 SVGAGI come from the germline V gene. The germline V and J ends were trimmed by 5 bases and 0 bases, with 8 bases remaining between them. The length of the CDR3 is 14 residues. The CDR3 DNA reads as TGTGCCAGCAGTGTCCTGAGCTCCTACAATGAGCAGTTCTTC. Translation: CASSVLSSYNEQFF.

This rearrangement joins TRBV4-1 to TRBJ2-1; 8 bases are shared with TRBD2. Trimming took 3 bases from V and 3 from J; bases not matched to a gene: 7. The CDR3 totals 16 residues. The germline V gene encodes CDR1 MGHRA and CDR2 YSYEKL. Here the CDR3 DNA reads TGCGCCAGCAGCCAGTACACTAGCGGCTACTACAATGAGCAGTTCTTC. Its protein is CASSQYTSGYYNEQFF.

The genes are TRBV2 and TRBJ1-3, with D unresolved. Trimming removed 8 bases at V and 0 bases at J, with 23 bases between. The CDR3 is 18 amino acids. Germline V gives CDR1 SNHLY, CDR2 FYNNEI. CDR3 bases: TGTGCCAGCTCGACCTATGGGCCCTACCAGAGCTCTGGAAACACCATATATTTT. Translated, it gives CASSTYGPYQSSGNTIYF.

The chain has TRBV30 and TRBJ2-7, with D possibly matching TRBD1 (6 bases). The CDR3 totals 11 residues. CDR1 is GTSNPN and CDR2 is SVGIG in the germline V gene (reference sequence). Trimming took off 5 bases at V and 3 bases at J, with 8 bases between the two ends. CDR3 residues: CAWQDSYEQYF. The DNA for the CDR3 is TGTGCCTGGCAGGACAGCTACGAGCAGTACTTC.

The CDR3 is CASSVEGPPTYNEQFF. Here the CDR3 DNA reads TGTGCCAGCAGCGTAGAAGGGCCCCCAACCTACAATGAGCAGTTCTTC. This chain links TRBV9 with TRBJ2-1, with D unresolved. V was cut by 0 bases and J by 2 bases, with 12 bases left in between. CDR1 is SGDLS and CDR2 is YYNGEE in the germline V gene. This CDR3 comprises 16 residues.

This chain uses TRBV11-2 with TRBJ2-5; D call uncertain. Trimming shortened V by 5 bases and J by 1 base, and 11 bases separated the two germline ends. Germline V gene lookup returns CDR1 SGHAT and CDR2 FQNNGV. The CDR3 is made up of 14 amino acids. Here the CDR3 reads CASSTRSSQETQYF. The CDR3, as DNA: TGTGCCAGCAGCACCCGGAGTAGCCAAGAGACCCAGTACTTC.

The count of this clone is one. This rearrangement joins TRBV5-1 to TRBJ1-1, with D unclear. CDR1 SGHRS and CDR2 YFSETQ come from the germline V gene. The CDR3 contains 15 residues. V gave up 0 bases and J gave up 1 base, with 10 bases separating them. CDR3 residues: CASSLVPGPNTEAFF. The CDR3 DNA follows: TGCGCCAGCAGCTTGGTCCCAGGACCGAACACTGAAGCTTTCTTT.

CDR3 sequence (DNA): TGTGCCCGGTATGATAGTTATGGCTACACCTTC. Its protein is CARYDSYGYTF. The V call is TRBV30, the J call TRBJ1-2; the D is unclear. Germline V gene data show CDR1 as GTSNPN and CDR2 as SVGIG (reference sequence). This CDR3 is built from 11 residues. Trimming left V 8 bases short and J 5 bases short, with 12 bases between.

This chain links TRBV30 with TRBJ1-2, with a weak D call TRBD1 (6 bases). This CDR3 is 14 amino acids long. Germline V gene lookup returns CDR1 GTSNPN and CDR2 SVGIG (reference sequence). V lost 3 bases, J lost 8 bases, and 19 bases lay in between. CDR3 sequence: CAWSGPGVLLGYTF. The DNA for the CDR3 is TGTGCCTGGAGCGGCCCAGGGGTCCTTTTGGGCTACACCTTC.

This sequence joins TRBV11-3 and TRBJ2-1, with 7 bases matching TRBD2. CDR1 and CDR2 (germline): SGHNT, YENEEA. J gave up 2 bases and V 4 bases, and 8 bases lay outside the gene matches. This CDR3 has 16 amino acids. CDR3 bases: TGTGCCAGCAGCTCCCGACTAGCCACGACCTACAATGAGCAGTTCTTC. The encoded protein is CASSSRLATTYNEQFF.

V gene TRBV2 combines with J gene TRBJ2-7, with a weak D call TRBD2 (7 bases). The V end was cut by 1 base, the J end by 2 bases, with 12 bases between. The CDR3 consists of 15 residues. Germline assignment: CDR1 SNHLY and CDR2 FYNNEI. The DNA for the CDR3 is TGTGCCAGCAGTGAAGTCGGGGGGCAAGCCTACGAGCAGTACTTC. It is translated as CASSEVGGQAYEQYF.

This sequence joins TRBV5-5 and TRBJ1-1; the match to TRBD1 covers 7 bases. Looked up from germline, CDR1 is SGHKS and CDR2 is YYEKEE (reference sequence). V lost 4 bases to trimming and J lost 2 bases; unmatched junction nucleotides: 11. The CDR3 spans 16 residues. This CDR3 is CASSPLTGRVNTEAFF. The DNA for the CDR3 is TGTGCCAGCAGCCCCCTGACAGGGAGGGTTAACACTGAAGCTTTCTTT.

This clone was counted a single time. The chain has TRBV7-8 and TRBJ2-1; D is ambiguous. Trimming shortened V by 1 base and J by 0 bases, and 7 bases separated the two germline ends. This CDR3 region has 15 residues. Germline V gene data show CDR1 as SGHVS and CDR2 as FQNEAQ. The CDR3 DNA is TGTGCCAGCAGCTTAGTATTTAGCTCCTACAATGAGCAGTTCTTC. This sequence encodes CASSLVFSSYNEQFF. Based on the CDR3 plus reference TRBV7-8 and TRBJ2-1, the full variable domain is GAGVSQSPRYKVAKRGQDVALRCDPISGHVSLFWYQQALGQGPEFLTYFQNEAQLDKSGLPSDRFFAERPEGSVSTLKIQRTQQEDSAVYLCASSLVFSSYNEQFFGPGTRLTVL.

This chain links TRBV28 with TRBJ1-5; 7 nucleotides agree with TRBD1. The germline CDR1 and CDR2 sequences are MDHEN and SYDVKM. The CDR3 spans 15 residues. The ends lost 5 bases at V and 7 bases at J; junction bases unmatched: 11. Here the CDR3 reads CASSQDRVVWQPQHF. The CDR3, as DNA: TGTGCCAGCAGTCAAGACAGGGTCGTTTGGCAGCCCCAGCATTTT.

In the case of this clone: Other DNA variants within this sample encode the same CDR3. The rearrangement links TRBV7-9 to TRBJ1-4, with D perhaps matching TRBD1 (5 bases). The CDR3 contains 17 residues. Trimming left V 2 bases short and J 2 bases short, with 15 bases between. CDR1 and CDR2 from the germline V gene are SEHNR and FQNEAQ (reference sequence). The DNA for the CDR3 is TGTGCCAGCAGCTTAAGGGACCGCTACCCCACTAATGAAAAACTGTTTTTT. It yields the protein CASSLRDRYPTNEKLFF.